This TCR beta chain was profiled in a study of beta chain features in type 1 diabetes. Study in general: Examination covered around 98 million sorted cells spanning all samples. The study, taken as a whole, reports: People with Type 1 diabetes carried modestly yet significantly shorter TCRB CDR3s in all four CD4+ subsets. Within patients, naive, central memory and Treg TCRB repertoires seemed more similar than within healthy donors. Cells with high TCR expression could be over-represented when cDNA is sequenced.

Expressed TCRB transcripts got sequenced, as all isolated RNA was reverse transcribed. Sequencing was performed with immunoSEQ multiplex PCR; in TCRdb, only in-frame clones are kept and a portion is missing. Among some 200,000 clones listed, 15% to 20% were seen once. Looked up from germline, CDR1 is SGHRS and CDR2 is YFSETQ. The CDR3 is 13 residues long. The V gene lost 4 bases and the J gene lost 4 bases, with 10 bases spanning the gap. Details on this clone: No antigen is known for it.

The TCR originated in a man aged 30-40 years with type 1 diabetes. Source material: naive CD4+ T cells from blood. V usage is TRBV5-1 and J usage is TRBJ2-3; a possible D gene is TRBD1 (5 bases). The chain's CDR3 is CASSELQADTQYF. The DNA of the CDR3 is TGCGCCAGCAGCGAGCTACAGGCAGATACGCAGTATTTT.